The 17 T cell receptor beta chains in this list originate from one sample, sequenced in a study of blood T cells in healthy people across ages. Sample-barcoded 5' priming and a J-beta primer mix drove a second PCR of roughly 6 to 12 cycles. One entry per CDR3 protein, called by TCRdb with MiXCR from the 5' RACE reads. This repertoire shows roughly 900,000 distinct CDR3 sequences, roughly 43% found once; its top ten account for roughly an eighth. The sample was blood. These receptors were collected from a man under 40 in good health.

The V call is TRBV20-1, the J call TRBJ2-3; D assignment may be TRBD1 or TRBD2 (6 bases each). Germline V gene sequence: CDR1 DFQATT, CDR2 SNEGSKA (reference sequence). Trimming pared 2 bases from V and 0 bases from J, leaving 12 bases between. The CDR3 runs to 15 residues. CDR3 DNA: TGCAGTGCTAGAAAGGGGGGAACAAGCACAGATACGCAGTATTTT. Translation: CSARKGGTSTDTQYF.

This clonotype occurred a few times. The CDR3 loop is CASSQGVERAGYTF. In DNA form, the CDR3 reads TGTGCCAGCAGCCAAGGAGTGGAGCGGGCTGGCTACACCTTC. V and J are TRBV4-2 and TRBJ1-2; D is unclear. Trimming left V 1 base short and J 7 bases short, with 13 bases between. Germline CDR1 reads LGHNA; CDR2 reads YNFKEQ. CDR3 length equals 14 residues.

The CDR3 loop is CASSPQWGNEQFF. CDR3 nucleotides: TGTGCCAGCAGCCCTCAGTGGGGAAATGAGCAGTTCTTC. The chain recombines TRBV3-1 with TRBJ2-1; D gene ambiguous. The CDR3 length is 13 residues. V lost 4 bases and J lost 7, with 11 bases in between. Germline V gives CDR1 LGHDT, CDR2 YNNKEL (reference sequence).

This clonotype has at least ten counts. The gene calls are TRBV20-1 and TRBJ1-4; 7 positions agree with TRBD1. V lost 3 bases to trimming and J lost 8 bases; unmatched junction nucleotides: 9. Per germline, CDR1 DFQATT and CDR2 SNEGSKA (reference sequence). The CDR3 is 14 amino acids. In DNA, the CDR3 is TGCAGTGCTAGGTGGGAACAGGGGCGAGAAAAACTGTTTTTT. Protein product: CSARWEQGREKLFF.

This clonotype turned up a few times. The chain recombines TRBV11-3 with TRBJ1-1, with 7 nucleotides matching TRBD1. The J segment lost 4 bases and the V segment lost 5 bases, leaving 4 bases of the junction unmatched. Germline V gene sequence: CDR1 SGHNT, CDR2 YENEEA. The CDR3 is 13 amino acids. The CDR3 spells CASSRDSRTEAFF. As DNA, the CDR3 is TGTGCCAGCAGCCGGGACAGCCGCACTGAAGCTTTCTTT. The full variable domain, completed using reference TRBV11-3 and TRBJ1-1, is EAGVVQSPRYKIIEKKQPVAFWCNPISGHNTLYWYLQNLGQGPELLIRYENEEAVDDSQLPKDRFSAERLKGVDSTLKIQPAELGDSAVYLCASSRDSRTEAFFGQGTRLTVV.

This chain connects TRBV4-2 to TRBJ1-2; 7 bases are shared with TRBD1. Germline lookup yields CDR1 LGHNA and CDR2 YNFKEQ. Unmatched junction bases numbered 13, after V lost 7 bases and J lost 2 bases. The CDR3 is made up of 16 amino acids. This CDR3 is CASNKPGTALNYGYTF. The DNA for the CDR3 is TGTGCCAGCAACAAACCCGGGACAGCCCTGAACTATGGCTACACCTTC.

V gene TRBV5-1 combines with J gene TRBJ1-1; TRBD1 might be the D (5 bases). V lost 2 bases and J 4 bases, leaving 12 bases between the germline ends. The length of the CDR3 is 14 residues. CDR1 and CDR2 from the germline V gene are SGHRS and YFSETQ. In DNA, the CDR3 is TGCGCCAGCAGCTTTGAGACGAGGGGCACTGAAGCTTTCTTT. Its translation: CASSFETRGTEAFF.

This clonotype has only a few counts. The V call is TRBV6-1, the J call TRBJ2-1, with a weak D call TRBD2 (6 bases). Germline V gene data show CDR1 as MNHNS and CDR2 as SASEGT. Trimming left V 9 bases short and J 9 bases short, with 12 bases between. This CDR3 has 11 residues. The CDR3 coding sequence is TGTGCCAGTAAAACCGGGAGTGAGCAGTTCTTC. This sequence encodes CASKTGSEQFF.

J is TRBJ2-1 and V is TRBV7-2; 13 nucleotides agree with TRBD2. Near its end, the DNA agrees better with TRBJ2-7, so the J call may be wrong. The CDR3 is 16 residues long. The V gene's germline CDR1 is SGHTA and CDR2 FQGNSA. The CDR3 reads CASRPPLAGGIGEQYF. CDR3 nucleotides: TGTGCCAGCAGACCCCCACTAGCGGGAGGGATAGGCGAGCAGTACTTC.

A note on this clonotype: A much larger clone lies one base from this, so it may be a read error. The J gene is TRBJ2-2, the V gene TRBV5-1; TRBD1 might be the D (6 bases). CDR1 is SGHRS, CDR2 YFSETQ, per germline. This CDR3 is 14 amino acids long. The CDR3 here is CVSSLDSSGGELFF. CDR3 DNA sequence: TGCGTCAGCAGCTTGGACAGCTCTGGCGGGGAGCTGTTTTTT.

This clonotype was counted a single time. This chain uses TRBV30 with TRBJ1-1; D uncertain. Trimming took 3 bases from V and 5 from J, leaving 7 bases between them. Germline V gene sequence: CDR1 GTSNPN, CDR2 SVGIG (reference sequence). CDR3 length: 11 amino acids. CDR3 amino acids: CAWREVTEAFF. The CDR3, as DNA: TGTGCCTGGAGGGAGGTTACTGAAGCTTTCTTT. Together with reference TRBV30 and TRBJ1-1, the CDR3 gives the full variable domain: SQTIHQWPATLVQPVGSPLSLECTVEGTSNPNLYWYRQAAGRGLQLLFYSVGIGQISSEVPQNLSASRPQDRQFILSSKKLLLSDSGFYLCAWREVTEAFFGQGTRLTVV.

J is TRBJ2-3 and V is TRBV7-2; TRBD1 matches at 7 bases. Germline CDR1 SGHTA, CDR2 FQGNSA. This CDR3 is built from 15 residues. The junction had 8 bases not matched to a gene; V was cut back by 6 bases and J by 2 bases. The CDR3 DNA is TGTGCCAGCAGAGGCCCCGGGACAGTCACAGATACGCAGTATTTT. The encoded protein is CASRGPGTVTDTQYF. The complete variable domain, with remaining parts taken from reference TRBV7-2 and TRBJ2-3, reads GAGVSQSPSNKVTEKGKDVELRCDPISGHTALYWYRQSLGQGLEFLIYFQGNSAPDKSGLPSDRFSAERTGGSVSTLTIQRTQQEDSAVYLCASRGPGTVTDTQYFGPGTRLTVL.

The CDR3 loop is CASSRGGASETQYF. The DNA of the CDR3 is TGTGCCAGCAGCCGCGGGGGGGCTTCTGAGACCCAGTACTTC. J is TRBJ2-5 and V is TRBV14; TRBD2 matches at 9 bases. There are 14 residues in the CDR3. Germline V lookup: CDR1 SGHDN, CDR2 FVKESK. Trimming removed 4 bases from V and 5 bases from J; junction bases left unmatched: 5.

The rearrangement joins TRBV28 to TRBJ2-1; perhaps TRBD1 as D (6 bases). In germline, CDR1 is MDHEN, CDR2 SYDVKM. V lost 6 bases to trimming and J lost 8 bases, with 14 bases between them. CDR3 size: 13 residues. CDR3 amino acids: CASRTTGIDEQFF. CDR3 nucleotide sequence: TGTGCCAGCAGAACTACAGGGATCGATGAGCAGTTCTTC.

As to this clonotype: At one end the junction does not follow the germline gene, possibly because of a read error. This chain joins TRBV5-1 and TRBJ2-5, with no clear D. Germline CDR1 SGHRS, CDR2 YFSETQ. The CDR3 has 14 residues. In nucleotides, the CDR3 is TGCGCCAGTAGCTTCCGACCCGAACAGAATGAGCAGTACTTC. Its protein is CASSFRPEQNEQYF.

This clonotype was counted ten times or more. The chain combines TRBV27 with TRBJ2-7, with D possibly TRBD1 on 5 matching bases. With 6 bases removed from V and 7 bases from J, the gap between germline ends came to 10 bases. Per germline, CDR1 MNHEY and CDR2 SMNVEV (reference sequence). This CDR3 comprises 11 residues. The chain's CDR3 is CASSLKGEQYF. The CDR3 DNA sequence: TGTGCCAGCAGCTTGAAGGGGGAGCAGTACTTC.

As to this clonotype: Mismatch with germline at one junction end may stem from a read error. V usage is TRBV10-3 and J usage is TRBJ1-1; a weak D match, TRBD1 (6 bases). The CDR3 length is 15 residues. The germline V gene has CDR1 ENHRY and CDR2 SYGVKD. CDR3 DNA: TGTACCATCAGCGGCCTGAACAGGGCGAACACTGAAGCTTTCTTT. Protein product: CTISGLNRANTEAFF.